The clone carrying this T cell receptor (beta chain) was picked up a small number of times. What it binds is unknown. In TCRdb, the 5' RACE reads were re-called with MiXCR into one record per CDR3 protein. In the table there are some 660,000 distinct CDR3 sequences, 8.5% to 9.5% of which are singletons. Healthy Caucasian individuals made up all the donors. The sample is drawn from a study of identical twins. The CDR3 totals 17 residues. Germline loops: CDR1 MGHRA, CDR2 YSYEKL. V lost 1 base, J lost 3 bases, and 13 bases lay in between. General study findings and limits: Zero-insertion results could be subject to partial confounding by invariant MAIT and iNKT cells.

A further study also used this sample, focusing on yellow fever vaccine responses in identical twins.

Material for sequencing was PBMCs. The clonotype was recovered from a woman between 18 and 29 years old in good health. This sequence joins TRBV4-1 and TRBJ2-6, with D maybe TRBD1 (6 bases). For the CDR3, the DNA is TGCGCCAGCAGCCAAGGAACAGGGCTCGGTGGGGCCAACGTCCTGACTTTC. Protein product: CASSQGTGLGGANVLTF.